This T cell receptor (beta chain) was recovered during a study of cytomegalovirus exposure and HLA in healthy donors. Overall study results and limits: Later on, analysis showed that most CMV-associated TCR beta chains appeared to be HLA-restricted. TCR beta V- and J-gene trimming, according to a later analysis, was linked to a missense DCLRE1C variant.

On this clone itself: What it recognizes is unknown.

Germline V gene data show CDR1 as SGHAT and CDR2 as FQNNGV. The junction had 11 bases not matched to a gene; V was cut back by 5 bases and J by 2 bases. The CDR3 runs 17 residues. Both 60 Vbeta primers and 13 Jbeta primers went into the PCR. Assay used: immunoSEQ multiplex PCR; TCRdb lists only in-frame clones, some missing. The sample records about 180,000 clones, 80% being singletons. This chain joins TRBV11-2 and TRBJ2-5, with 10 bases identical to TRBD2. The source is a girl aged 5-17 years in good health and CMV-seropositive. The sample taken for sequencing was PBMCs. CDR3 sequence: CASSPREREGWQETQYF. DNA of the CDR3: TGTGCCAGCAGCCCCCGGGAGCGGGAGGGATGGCAAGAGACCCAGTACTTC.